This T cell receptor (beta chain) was captured in a study of shared clonotypes between healthy human individuals (dated by TCRdb to about 2020). Turning to the overall study: The cohort included three men and two women between 18 and 49 years of age. For each donor, three plates each were used for CD4 naive and CD4 memory, two plates were used for CD8 naive, and one plate was used for CD8 memory. To estimate repertoire size and how much clonotype sharing occurs between individuals, the study deeply sequenced the blood TCR repertoires of several healthy adults. Libraries were prepared and TCR repertoires were sequenced by different laboratories using diverse techniques, in order to increase sequencing depth and limit assay-specific biases. Leukapheresis yielded between about 0.8 and 8.9 billion PBMCs per donor. Points the paper makes about the study in general: Sampling was restricted to blood, and TCR repertoires in tissue are likely to differ from TCR repertoires in blood. Compared with non-shared clonotypes, the clonotypes found in all four sorted-subset donors had higher generation probabilities. Pairwise subsampling led to the expectation that sequencing depth would affect the degree of clonotype sharing among donors. Estimated clonotype richness was generally larger for naive than for memory subsets. Even with the large sequencing depth, rarefaction of the sorted-subset datasets indicated that sequencing was incomplete. Sharing across several donors was observed for around 4.8% of naive CD4, 3.5% of naive CD8, 2.3% of memory CD4, and about 0.4% of memory CD8 clonotypes. Because the study included only a small number of donors, the genetic and exposure-history diversity represented was limited.

Donors were healthy HIV-negative adults with no recently reported acute infections or vaccinations. Only Caucasian adults living in Nashville, Tennessee, USA were represented among the donors. Magnetic negative selection was used to enrich CD4+ T cells, after which naive cells were positively selected on CD45RA and the negative fraction became the memory subset. Blood was collected by leukapheresis, and PBMCs were isolated by Ficoll-Histopaque density gradient centrifugation and then cryopreserved in liquid nitrogen vapor phase. Purity and quantity of every magnetically sorted T cell population were checked by analytical flow cytometry. Genomic DNA was isolated from every sorted fraction and measured by UV absorbance on a Nanodrop 2000c. V is clipped by 5 bases and J by 1 base, and the sequence between their germline boundaries is 8 bases long. The CDR3 runs 13 residues from the cysteine to the phenylalanine. The entry retains the CDR3 DNA only, 39 bases that are in frame from base 1. According to the germline V gene (reference sequence), CDR1 reads LNHDA and CDR2 reads SQIVND.

TCR CDR3 regions were amplified from genomic DNA by multiplex PCR using the deep immunoSEQ assay. Genomic DNA extracted from each cell subset was distributed evenly over all wells of several immunoSEQ 96-well plates, and each plate served as one replicate. For sorted subsets, around 200 ng genomic DNA, equal to 30,000 or so T cell genomes, was loaded into each replicate PCR. The purified libraries were quantified using a Qubit 3.0 fluorometer, sized with a Bioanalyzer 2100, and then quantified again using the KAPA Library Quantification kit. Every immunoSEQ 96-well plate was sequenced on a separate single-read 150-cycle Illumina NextSeq 550 flow cell. As for the original processing: The immunoSEQ output contained only junctional sequences without quality scores, so filtering could not match that applied to full-length reads. To assign V/J genes and CDR3, sequences were annotated using PyIR, a Python wrapper for IgBLAST v1.9, with IMGT germline references. Reads with weak V/J assignments (E-value above 1e-6), missing CDR3, stop codons, out-of-frame junctions, or ambiguous translated residues were removed. V3J clonotypes were defined as sequences sharing an identical inferred V gene, J gene, and CDR3 amino acid sequence. Percentage overlap between repertoires was computed as shared unique clonotypes divided by the size of the smaller repertoire. Three approaches were used to assess repertoire richness: RTK rarefaction, the Chao1 estimator, and Recon v2.1 estimates of unobserved clonotypes. Generation probabilities for all TCRbeta clonotypes obtained by the gDNA method from a handful of donors were computed using OLGA. Drawn from immuneACCESS, this table holds only the in-frame rearrangements with V and J called that TCRdb kept. Clones are partly lost; checked studies trace under half to an unresolved V gene and leave the rest unexplained. The V and J calls and clone size come from that table; D and trimming were worked out from the DNA. This sample holds 2 million to 2.5 million clones; roughly 94% were observed only once. The ten largest clones represent 0.13% of the sample.

This clone was recorded only once. Its specific antigen is unknown. Base qualities are not provided; no much larger clone lies one nucleotide away. Source material: naive CD4+ T cells sorted from blood. This sample's cell subset or site label indicates: CD45RA+ positively selected. Recombination connected TRBV19 to TRBJ1-1, with an unclear D gene assignment. The receptor's source is a man between 18 and 29 years old in good health. The DNA sequence is given as TGTGCCAGTAGTTATTACAGGAACACTGAAGCTTTCTTT. This sequence encodes CASSYYRNTEAFF.